Detailed here is one TCR beta chain. The sample is drawn from a study of blood T cell repertoires in COVID-19. The CDR3 runs 15 residues. Germline values: CDR1 SGHAT, CDR2 FQDESV (reference sequence). Trimming stripped 2 bases from V and 7 bases from J, with 18 bases between. In the authors' workflow: Reference gene primer amplification in the assay estimated nucleated cell counts. Only in-frame clones appear in the TCRdb table, and some are missing; sequencing was by immunoSEQ multiplex PCR. From that table come the V and J calls and clone size; the DNA was used to work out D and trimming. Altogether about 83,000 clones are present, about 86% being singletons, with the ten largest covering 20% to 25%.

The rearrangement uses TRBV11-1 and TRBJ2-7; maybe TRBD1 (6 bases). Input material: peripheral blood. The clonotype originates from a woman older than 75 in a cohort sampled during active or convalescent COVID-19. The CDR3: CASSLSLAGAEEQYF. The CDR3 nucleotides are TGTGCCAGCAGCTTAAGCTTGGCAGGGGCGGAGGAGCAGTACTTC. The variable domain in full, with the rest retrieved from reference TRBV11-1 and TRBJ2-7, is EAEVAQSPRYKITEKSQAVAFWCDPISGHATLYWYRQILGQGPELLVQFQDESVVDDSQLPKDRFSAERLKGVDSTLKIQPAELGDSAMYLCASSLSLAGAEEQYFGPGTRLTVT.